The clone carrying this T cell receptor beta chain occurred a few times. The target antigen is unknown. The data derive from a study of cytomegalovirus exposure and HLA in healthy donors. Study results and limitations: Per a prior analysis, the majority of TCR beta V segments were productive roughly 90% or roughly 30% of the time. Most sequenced TCRs were rare (though some public TCRs occurred in many donors). TCR beta V- and J-gene trimming was later associated with a missense DCLRE1C variant.

Primers included in the PCR were 60 Vbeta and 13 Jbeta primers. This table comes from immunoSEQ multiplex PCR, and its TCRdb copy is limited to in-frame clones, with some not included. Here the sample spans about 160,000 clones, 75% to 90% being singletons. Specimen: PBMCs. The sequence came from a young woman in good health and CMV-seronegative.

CDR3 coding DNA: TGTGCCAGCAGTGCTAGGACACAAGAGACCCAGTACTTC. The encoded protein is CASSARTQETQYF. This chain uses TRBV6-5 with TRBJ2-5, with TRBD1 as a possible D gene (5 bases). Germline CDR1 is MNHEY and CDR2 is SVGAGI. This CDR3 is built from 13 residues. Trimming left V 5 bases short and J 2 bases short, with 9 bases between.